The sequence of this T cell receptor beta chain was determined in a study of metastatic and nonmetastatic thyroid tumors. Patients underwent thyroid surgery, and none had received any treatment before it. Trimming removed 5 bases from V and 3 bases from J, with 14 bases in between. CDR3 length equals 14 residues. This clone rates as medium-sized. TCRdb re-analyzed the PCR reads through MiXCR. The data hold some 21,000 clones, with 12% observed a single time. Sequencing input: blood. The chain joins TRBV12-3 or TRBV12-4 to TRBJ2-7, with a weak D call TRBD1 (6 bases). The sequence derives from a male donor with papillary thyroid cancer or a benign thyroid nodule (not recorded which). Some clones in this sample may be carry-over from other donors' samples. Here the CDR3 reads CASSLRGRNYEQYF. DNA for the CDR3: TGTGCCAGCAGTCTCAGGGGACGGAACTACGAGCAGTACTTC.